The 16 T cell receptor beta chains below were found in one sample sequenced in a study of blood T cells in healthy people across ages. With a J-beta primer mix and a sample-barcoded 5' primer, a second PCR ran roughly 6 to 11 cycles. TCRdb ran MiXCR on the 5' RACE reads and lists one entry per CDR3 protein. The sample holds 500,000 to 650,000 distinct CDR3 sequences, roughly a quarter seen once. These data were also reused for a study on T cells of mothers and their children.

Sequenced input: blood. These receptors all stem from a boy younger than 10 in good health.

The chain combines TRBV15 with TRBJ2-1; 8 bases fit TRBD1. Germline-derived CDR1 and CDR2 are LNHNV and YYDKDF (reference sequence). The CDR3 sequence is 18 residues long. With V trimmed by 0 bases and J by 4 bases, 11 bases remained unmatched. The CDR3 here is CATSRDLPSRDRYNEQFF. Here the CDR3 DNA reads TGTGCCACCAGCAGAGATCTCCCCTCCCGGGACAGGTACAATGAGCAGTTCTTC.

This clonotype occurred a few times. V usage is TRBV20-1 and J usage is TRBJ2-1; 7 bases agree with TRBD1. There are 17 residues in the CDR3. The ends lost 2 bases at V and 0 bases at J; junction bases unmatched: 10. From germline, CDR1 is DFQATT and CDR2 SNEGSKA (reference sequence). The CDR3 loop is CSARLQGGMSSYNEQFF. CDR3 sequence (DNA): TGCAGTGCTAGACTCCAAGGGGGCATGAGCTCCTACAATGAGCAGTTCTTC.

This clonotype occurred a few times. This chain uses TRBV10-2 with TRBJ1-5; the D gene is possibly TRBD1 (5 bases). This CDR3 contains 15 residues. Trimming left V 3 bases short and J 1 base short, with 10 bases between. In germline, CDR1 is WSHSY, CDR2 SAAADI. The CDR3 is CASSETWGSNQPQHF. The CDR3 coding sequence is TGCGCCAGCAGTGAAACGTGGGGGAGCAATCAGCCCCAGCATTTT.

This clonotype was seen only a few times. This chain connects TRBV12-3 or TRBV12-4 to TRBJ1-1; D remains ambiguous. The germline V and J ends were trimmed by 7 bases and 0 bases, with 12 bases remaining between them. The CDR3 runs to 14 residues. The CDR3 nucleotides are TGTGCCAGCACCCCGGCCGGCCTGAACACTGAAGCTTTCTTT. This gives the protein CASTPAGLNTEAFF.

This clonotype turned up a few times. The chain uses TRBV4-1 and TRBJ2-5; D not resolved. The germline V gene has CDR1 MGHRA and CDR2 YSYEKL. V shed 1 base and J shed 2 bases, with 11 bases lying between them. The CDR3 has 15 amino acids. The CDR3 spells CASSQGWGIQETQYF. CDR3 sequence (DNA): TGCGCCAGCAGCCAAGGTTGGGGTATACAAGAGACCCAGTACTTC.

This clonotype was detected only a few times. The genes are TRBV12-3 or TRBV12-4 and TRBJ1-3; D is unclear. Trimming left V 2 bases short and J 5 bases short, with 4 bases between. The CDR3 is made up of 12 amino acids. CDR3 protein: CASSLWRNTIYF. The CDR3 nucleotides are TGTGCCAGCAGTTTATGGAGAAACACCATATATTTT.

The rearrangement joins TRBV5-1 to TRBJ2-5; 11 bases are a match to TRBD1. V gave up 4 bases and J gave up 5 bases; unmatched junction bases: 4. Germline CDR1 and CDR2: SGHRS and YFSETQ. This CDR3 is 14 amino acids long. CDR3 nucleotides: TGCGCCAGCAGCCCGGGACAGGGGGACGAGACCCAGTACTTC. This translates into CASSPGQGDETQYF.

CDR3 sequence: CASSLAEKWGSYEQYF. DNA for the CDR3: TGCGCCAGCAGCTTGGCCGAAAAGTGGGGCTCCTACGAGCAGTACTTC. The V and J genes are TRBV5-1 and TRBJ2-7; no clear D. The CDR3 length is 16 residues. CDR1 and CDR2 from the germline V gene are SGHRS and YFSETQ. The ends were cut back, 0 bases at V and 0 bases at J, with 13 bases in the middle.

This clonotype was recorded a few times. CDR3 in DNA: TGTGCCAGCAGCGTTACAGGGGATTACTACGAGCAGTACTTC. Translation: CASSVTGDYYEQYF. The chain has TRBV7-6 and TRBJ2-7, with 7 bases lining up with TRBD1. V was clipped by 5 bases and J by 3 bases; unmatched bases: 7. The CDR3 spans 14 residues. The germline V gene encodes CDR1 SGHVS and CDR2 FNYEAQ. Full variable domain (outside the CDR3, taken from reference TRBV7-6 and TRBJ2-7): GAGVSQSPRYKVTKRGQDVALRCDPISGHVSLYWYRQALGQGPEFLTYFNYEAQQDKSGLPNDRFSAERPEGSISTLTIQRTEQRDSAMYRCASSVTGDYYEQYFGPGTRLTVT.

The V call is TRBV6-6, the J call TRBJ2-1, with D possibly TRBD2 on 7 matching bases. V was clipped by 8 bases and J by 4 bases, with 21 bases between them. The germline CDR1 and CDR2 sequences are MNHNY and SVGAGI (reference sequence). The CDR3 spans 16 residues. This chain's CDR3 is CASAVAGADSYNEQFF. The DNA for the CDR3 is TGTGCCAGCGCGGTGGCGGGGGCGGATAGTTACAATGAGCAGTTCTTC.

This chain connects TRBV24-1 to TRBJ2-5, with TRBD2 matching over 7 bases. The J call may not be correct, given that the DNA end is closer to TRBJ2-1. CDR1 is KGHDR and CDR2 is SFDVKD in the germline V gene. The CDR3 extends over 13 amino acids. The CDR3 here is CATGGRVGGEQFF. CDR3 nucleotide sequence: TGTGCCACCGGAGGGAGGGTTGGGGGTGAGCAGTTCTTC.

V usage is TRBV10-3 and J usage is TRBJ1-6, with unresolved D. CDR3 length: 12 residues. V lost 3 bases to trimming and J lost 10 bases, with 7 bases between them. Germline values: CDR1 ENHRY, CDR2 SYGVKD. In nucleotides, the CDR3 is TGTGCCATCAGTGAAAAAGGGTCACCCCTCCACTTT. Its translation is CAISEKGSPLHF.

The gene calls are TRBV19 and TRBJ2-7; D tentatively fits TRBD1 or TRBD2 (5 bases each). Germline CDR1 reads LNHDA; CDR2 reads SQIVND (reference sequence). CDR3 length: 14 residues. V was trimmed by 5 bases and J by 2 bases, leaving 13 bases between them. The CDR3 here is CASSVGDGPYEQYF. CDR3 coding DNA: TGTGCCAGTAGTGTGGGGGACGGACCCTACGAGCAGTACTTC.

The rearrangement uses TRBV7-9 and TRBJ2-5, with unresolved D. The last part of the DNA fits TRBJ2-1 better; the J call may be wrong. Looked up from germline, CDR1 is SEHNR and CDR2 is FQNEAQ (reference sequence). This CDR3 is 14 amino acids long. The CDR3 DNA reads as TGTGCCAGCAGCTTAGAAGCCTTTCGGGCGGCGCAGTTCTTC. Protein product: CASSLEAFRAAQFF.

This clonotype was seen ten or more times. This chain joins TRBV15 and TRBJ2-1; 14 bases fit TRBD2. V was clipped by 4 bases and J by 9 bases; unmatched bases: 5. CDR3 length: 15 amino acids. The germline V gene has CDR1 LNHNV and CDR2 YYDKDF (reference sequence). CDR3 DNA sequence: TGTGCCACCAGCACGGGACTAGCGGGGGTCTCTGAGCAGTTCTTC. Amino acids: CATSTGLAGVSEQFF.

This clonotype came up a few times. The rearrangement joins TRBV4-3 to TRBJ2-1; no clear D gene. Per the germline V gene, CDR1 is LGHNA and CDR2 is YSLEER. This CDR3 has 18 amino acids. Between the trimmed V and J ends, which lost 0 bases and 2 bases, there was a span of 17 bases. Here the CDR3 DNA reads TGCGCCAGCAGCCAAGATCCCTTTGGAGAGCCTACCTACAATGAGCAGTTCTTC. Its protein product is CASSQDPFGEPTYNEQFF.